This record covers a single T cell receptor beta chain. TCRdb ran MiXCR on the 5' RACE reads and lists one entry per CDR3 protein. Here the sample spans about 22,000 distinct CDR3 sequences, around 6.2% being singletons. The data stem from a study of neurological immune-mediated disorders. The TCR comes from a man aged 18 to 30 in good health. Sequences were obtained from CD8+ T cells from blood.

CDR3 sequence: CATSSVLGSPLHF. The CDR3 DNA follows: TGTGCCACCAGCAGCGTACTGGGGTCACCCCTCCACTTT. The V gene is TRBV15, the J gene TRBJ1-6; no clear D gene. This CDR3 comprises 13 residues. The V end was cut by 3 bases, the J end by 10 bases, with 10 bases between. The germline CDR1 and CDR2 sequences are LNHNV and YYDKDF (reference sequence).